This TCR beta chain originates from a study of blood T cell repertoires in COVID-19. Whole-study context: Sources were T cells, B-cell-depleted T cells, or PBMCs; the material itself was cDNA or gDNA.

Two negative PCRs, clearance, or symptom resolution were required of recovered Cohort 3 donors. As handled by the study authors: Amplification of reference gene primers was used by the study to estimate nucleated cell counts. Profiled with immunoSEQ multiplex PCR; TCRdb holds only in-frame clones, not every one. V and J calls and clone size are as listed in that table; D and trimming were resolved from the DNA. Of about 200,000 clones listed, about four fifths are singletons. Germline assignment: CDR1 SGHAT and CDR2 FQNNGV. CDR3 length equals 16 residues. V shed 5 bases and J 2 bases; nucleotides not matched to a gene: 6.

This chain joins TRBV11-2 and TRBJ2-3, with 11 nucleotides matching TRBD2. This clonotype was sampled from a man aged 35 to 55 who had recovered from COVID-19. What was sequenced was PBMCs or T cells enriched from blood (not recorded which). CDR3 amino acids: CASSTSGGRSTDTQYF. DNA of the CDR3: TGTGCCAGCAGCACTAGCGGGGGACGGTCCACAGATACGCAGTATTTT.